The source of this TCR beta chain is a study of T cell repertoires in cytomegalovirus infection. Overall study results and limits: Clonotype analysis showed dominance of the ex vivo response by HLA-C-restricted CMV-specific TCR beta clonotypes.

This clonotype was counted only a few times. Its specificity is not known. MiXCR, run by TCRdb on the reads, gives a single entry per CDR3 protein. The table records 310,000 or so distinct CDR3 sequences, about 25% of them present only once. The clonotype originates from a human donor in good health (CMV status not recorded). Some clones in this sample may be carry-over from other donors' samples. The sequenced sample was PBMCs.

CDR3 in DNA: TGTGCCAGCACCCTGTGGTCCCCGAAAAATGAGCAGTTCTTC. The encoded protein is CASTLWSPKNEQFF. The V and J genes are TRBV5-6 and TRBJ2-1; D is ambiguous. The V gene lost 6 bases and the J gene lost 7 bases, with 17 bases spanning the gap. The CDR3 has 14 amino acids. Germline V gene lookup returns CDR1 SGHDT and CDR2 YYEEEE.